This record covers a single T cell receptor beta chain. This sample is drawn from a study of blood T cell repertoires in COVID-19. Study overall: Donors in Cohort 3 counted as recovered after two negative PCRs, clearance, or symptom resolution. Samples came from the United States, Italy and Spain, spanning acute and convalescent COVID-19.

Trimming took 0 bases from V and 4 from J, leaving 10 bases between them. This CDR3 spans 16 amino acids. Per germline, CDR1 KGHSY and CDR2 FQNENV. Across about two dozen US areas, participants ranged in age from about 18 to 100 years. Cohorts were assigned according to the clinical history that participants reported. Repertoires were generated with immunoSEQ multiplex PCR, while TCRdb's copy carries only in-frame clones and drops some. The sample shows about 280,000 clones, 88% of them seen only once. The specimen was PBMCs or T cells enriched from blood (not recorded which). V is TRBV16 and J is TRBJ1-6, with D tentatively TRBD1 (5 bases). The receptor was isolated from an older woman in a cohort exposed to, infected with or recovered from COVID-19 (not recorded which). The CDR3 region is CASSQSTGPYNSPLHF. CDR3 nucleotide sequence: TGTGCCAGCAGCCAATCCACAGGACCTTATAATTCACCCCTCCACTTT.